This T cell receptor beta chain was identified in a study of blood T cell repertoires in COVID-19 (dated by TCRdb to the early 2020s). In terms of the full investigation: The collaborator samples originated in the United States, Italy and Spain and spanned the acute and convalescent phases of COVID-19. The material from the prospective study consisted of cDNA or gDNA derived from T cells, B-cell-depleted T cells, or PBMCs. Subjects who had been exposed to COVID-19, were actively infected with it, or had recovered from it provided the deeply sampled blood TCRbeta repertoires that made up the dataset. The repertoires were released in a freely available public database intended as a resource for research on the immune response to SARS-CoV-2. Samples came from the ongoing ImmuneRACE study (first 160 participants) plus 1,254 subjects from 6 global collaborators. A de-identified subject ID, COVID-19 status, age in years and sex were almost always included in the sample metadata. Where available, HLA class I and class II types were obtained from metadata supplied by the sample provider rather than from assay-based typing. General study outcomes and caveats: The quantity of clinical and demographic metadata differed by source and by participant and was supplied without curation.

The immunoSEQ Assay, a bias-controlled multiplex PCR, was used to amplify TCRbeta CDR3 regions from genomic DNA. The authors processed their data as follows. The number of nucleated cells in each sample was estimated from the amplification of reference gene primers within the assay. To quantify the absolute abundance of each unique TCRbeta CDR3 rearrangement, sequence reads were collapsed and filtered. For each sample, productive Simpson clonality was calculated as the square root of Simpson's diversity index across productive rearrangements. TCRdb obtained this table from immuneACCESS and retained in-frame rearrangements with V and J assigned. These tables miss some clones; where compared with another copy, unresolved V genes account for less than half of the shortfall, and the remainder is unexplained. V, J and clone size derive from that table, while D and trimming were established from the DNA sequence. The sample profile shows some 520,000 clones; approximately 92% of them were found once. 0.7% to 1% of the sample belongs to the ten largest clones.

Via the germline V gene (reference sequence), CDR1 is GTSNPN and CDR2 SVGIG. The V end gives up 2 bases and the J end 2 bases, leaving 6 bases in the junction not matched to a gene. Including cysteine and phenylalanine, the CDR3 has 16 amino acids. This entry keeps only the CDR3 DNA: 48 bases, framed from base 1. One collaborating source in Seattle enrolled patients while the patients were actively infected and followed the patients over time throughout the course of disease. Each collaborating institution followed its own protocols to collect whole blood in K2EDTA tubes. Collaborator samples were shipped for TCRbeta analysis as frozen whole blood, isolated PBMCs, or DNA extracted from either sample type. Comments on this clone: What this receptor recognizes is not known. Per-base quality was not reported, and no clone a single base away is much larger than it.

This TCR was sampled from a man aged 18 to 29 with COVID-19, enrolled during active disease. Specimen: peripheral blood. The chain is made from TRBV30 and TRBJ2-1, with 10 junctional bases fitting TRBD2. This receptor has the CDR3 CAWSKGLAGAYNEQFF. The DNA sequence reads TGTGCCTGGAGTAAGGGGCTAGCGGGAGCCTACAATGAGCAGTTCTTC.